Sequencing of this T cell receptor (beta chain) was carried out in a study of cytomegalovirus exposure and HLA in healthy donors. Study findings and constraints: What was likely a sequencing artifact was a cluster of highly shared sequence variants.

Of note for this clone: Its target is unknown.

The PCR used 60 Vbeta and 13 Jbeta primers. Some clones are missing from TCRdb's copy, which holds only in-frame ones; the method was immunoSEQ multiplex PCR. This table holds fewer than 250,000 clones, roughly four fifths found once. Germline CDR1 SNHLY, CDR2 FYNNEI. The CDR3 spans 15 residues. V lost 6 bases to trimming and J lost 0 bases; unmatched junction nucleotides: 2. This TCR was sampled from a girl aged 5-17 years in good health and CMV-seronegative. The V and J genes are TRBV2 and TRBJ1-4, with TRBD1 matching over 9 bases. Sequencing was carried out using PBMCs. CDR3 sequence: CASRRDRATNEKLFF. As DNA, the CDR3 is TGTGCCAGCAGGCGGGACAGGGCAACTAATGAAAAACTGTTTTTT.